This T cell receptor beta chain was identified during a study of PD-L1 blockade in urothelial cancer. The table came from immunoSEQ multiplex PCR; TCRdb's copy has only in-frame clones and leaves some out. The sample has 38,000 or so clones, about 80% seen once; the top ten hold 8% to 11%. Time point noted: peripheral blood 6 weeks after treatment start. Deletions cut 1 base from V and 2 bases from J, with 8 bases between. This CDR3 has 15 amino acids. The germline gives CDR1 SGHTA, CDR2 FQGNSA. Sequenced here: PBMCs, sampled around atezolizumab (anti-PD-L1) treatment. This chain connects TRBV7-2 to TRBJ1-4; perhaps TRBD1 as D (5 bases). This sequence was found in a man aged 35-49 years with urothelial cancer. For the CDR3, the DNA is TGTGCCAGCAGCTTAGTTCAGGGCACTAATGAAAAACTGTTTTTT. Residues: CASSLVQGTNEKLFF.